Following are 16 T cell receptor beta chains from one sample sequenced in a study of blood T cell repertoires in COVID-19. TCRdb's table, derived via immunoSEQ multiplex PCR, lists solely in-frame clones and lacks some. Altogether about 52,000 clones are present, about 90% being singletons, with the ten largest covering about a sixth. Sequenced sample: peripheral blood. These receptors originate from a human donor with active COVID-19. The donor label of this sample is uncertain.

The CDR3: CASSQATAGGVKQFF. The CDR3 DNA follows: TGTGCCAGCAGCCAAGCTACGGCAGGGGGTGTAAAGCAGTTCTTC. The chain joins TRBV4-2 to TRBJ2-1, with 7 bases that match TRBD1. The germline V gene has CDR1 LGHNA and CDR2 YNFKEQ. The J segment lost 11 bases and the V segment lost 1 base, leaving 11 bases of the junction unmatched. CDR3 length equals 15 residues.

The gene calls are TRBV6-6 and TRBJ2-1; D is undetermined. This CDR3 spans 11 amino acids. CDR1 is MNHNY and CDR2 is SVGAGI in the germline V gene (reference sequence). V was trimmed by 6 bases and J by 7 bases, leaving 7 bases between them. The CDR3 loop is CASRTTNEQFF. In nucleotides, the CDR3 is TGTGCCAGCAGGACAACAAATGAGCAGTTCTTC.

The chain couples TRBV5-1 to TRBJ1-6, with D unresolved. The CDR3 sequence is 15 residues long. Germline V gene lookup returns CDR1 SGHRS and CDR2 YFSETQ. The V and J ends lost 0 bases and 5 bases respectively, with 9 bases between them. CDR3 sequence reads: CASSLAQSNNSPLHF. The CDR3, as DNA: TGCGCCAGCAGCTTGGCACAGAGCAATAATTCACCCCTCCACTTT.

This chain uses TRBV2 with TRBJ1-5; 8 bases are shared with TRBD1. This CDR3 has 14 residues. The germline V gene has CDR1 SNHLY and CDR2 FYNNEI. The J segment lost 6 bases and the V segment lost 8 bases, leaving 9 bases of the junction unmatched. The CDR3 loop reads CASEGQAVGQPQHF. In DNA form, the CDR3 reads TGTGCCAGCGAGGGACAGGCAGTGGGTCAGCCCCAGCATTTT.

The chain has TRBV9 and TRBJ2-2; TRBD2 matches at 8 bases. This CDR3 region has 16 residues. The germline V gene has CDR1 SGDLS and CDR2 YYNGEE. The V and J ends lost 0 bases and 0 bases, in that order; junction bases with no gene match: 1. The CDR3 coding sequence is TGTGCCAGCAGCGTAGTGCGGGGGGCGAACACCGGGGAGCTGTTTTTT. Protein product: CASSVVRGANTGELFF.

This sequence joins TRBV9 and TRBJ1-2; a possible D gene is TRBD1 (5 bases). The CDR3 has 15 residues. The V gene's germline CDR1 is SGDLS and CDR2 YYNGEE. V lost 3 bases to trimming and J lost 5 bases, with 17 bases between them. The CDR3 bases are TGTGCCAGCAGCGCCCCGGAGGGGTTGAATTATGGCTACACCTTC. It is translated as CASSAPEGLNYGYTF.

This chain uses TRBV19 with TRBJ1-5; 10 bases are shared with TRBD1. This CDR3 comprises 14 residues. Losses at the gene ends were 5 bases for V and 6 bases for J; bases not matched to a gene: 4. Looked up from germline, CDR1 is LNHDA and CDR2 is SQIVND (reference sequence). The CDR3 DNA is TGTGCCAGTAGTGGACAGGGGGGGGGTCAGCCCCAGCATTTT. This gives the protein CASSGQGGGQPQHF.

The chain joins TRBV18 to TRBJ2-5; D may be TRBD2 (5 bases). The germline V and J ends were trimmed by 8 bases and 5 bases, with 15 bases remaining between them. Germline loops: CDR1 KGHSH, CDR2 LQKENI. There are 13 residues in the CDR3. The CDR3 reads CASRRGTGETQYF. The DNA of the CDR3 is TGTGCCAGCAGACGGGGAACGGGGGAGACCCAGTACTTC. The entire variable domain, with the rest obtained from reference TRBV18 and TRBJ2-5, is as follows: NAGVMQNPRHLVRRRGQEARLRCSPMKGHSHVYWYRQLPEEGLKFMVYLQKENIIDESGMPKERFSAEFPKEGPSILRIQQVVRGDSAAYFCASRRGTGETQYFGPGTRLLVL.

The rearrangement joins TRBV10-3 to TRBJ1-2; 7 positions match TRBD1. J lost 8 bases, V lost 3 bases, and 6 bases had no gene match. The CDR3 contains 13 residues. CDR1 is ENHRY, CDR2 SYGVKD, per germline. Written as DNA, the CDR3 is TGTGCCATCAGTGACCCGGACAGGAAGGGCTACACCTTC. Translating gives CAISDPDRKGYTF.

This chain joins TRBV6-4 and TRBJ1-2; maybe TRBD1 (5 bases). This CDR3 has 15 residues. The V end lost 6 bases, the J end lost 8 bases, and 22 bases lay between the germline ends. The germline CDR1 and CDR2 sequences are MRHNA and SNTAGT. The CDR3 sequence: CASSPRAAVQGGYTF. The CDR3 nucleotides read TGTGCCAGCAGCCCCCGGGCGGCCGTGCAGGGAGGCTACACCTTC.

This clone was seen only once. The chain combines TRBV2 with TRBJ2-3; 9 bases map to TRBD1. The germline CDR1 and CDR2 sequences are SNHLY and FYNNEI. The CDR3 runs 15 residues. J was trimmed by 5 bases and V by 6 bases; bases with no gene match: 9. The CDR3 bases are TGTGCCAGCAGCCGGGACAGGGTGGGGTTAGATACGCAGTATTTT. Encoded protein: CASSRDRVGLDTQYF.

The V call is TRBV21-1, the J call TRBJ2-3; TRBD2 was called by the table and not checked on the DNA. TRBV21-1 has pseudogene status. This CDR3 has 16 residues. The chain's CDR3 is CASSKSGLGSTDTQYF. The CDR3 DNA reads TGTGCCAGCAGCAAAAGCGGTCTCGGGAGCACAGATACGCAGTATTTT.

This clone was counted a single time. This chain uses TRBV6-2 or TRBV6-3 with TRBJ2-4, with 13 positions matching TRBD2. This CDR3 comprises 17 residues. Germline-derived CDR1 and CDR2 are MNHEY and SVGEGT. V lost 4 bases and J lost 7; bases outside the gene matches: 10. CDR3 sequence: CASSLSGLTSGRNIQYF. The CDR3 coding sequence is TGTGCCAGCAGTTTATCGGGCTTGACTAGCGGGAGGAACATTCAGTACTTC.

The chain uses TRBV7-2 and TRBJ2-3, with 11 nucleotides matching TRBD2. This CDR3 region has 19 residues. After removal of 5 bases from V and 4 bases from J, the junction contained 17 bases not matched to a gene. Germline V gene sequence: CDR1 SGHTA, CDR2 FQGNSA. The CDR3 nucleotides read TGTGCCAGCAGCCAGTGGTTGGGTAGCGGGGGGGCCCCCGCAGATACGCAGTATTTT. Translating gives CASSQWLGSGGAPADTQYF.

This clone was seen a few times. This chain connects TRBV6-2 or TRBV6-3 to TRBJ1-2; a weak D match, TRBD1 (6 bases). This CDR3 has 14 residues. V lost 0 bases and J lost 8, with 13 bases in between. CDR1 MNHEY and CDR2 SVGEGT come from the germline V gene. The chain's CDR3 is CASSYSIPGAGYTF. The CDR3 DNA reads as TGTGCCAGCAGTTACTCTATCCCAGGGGCAGGCTACACCTTC.

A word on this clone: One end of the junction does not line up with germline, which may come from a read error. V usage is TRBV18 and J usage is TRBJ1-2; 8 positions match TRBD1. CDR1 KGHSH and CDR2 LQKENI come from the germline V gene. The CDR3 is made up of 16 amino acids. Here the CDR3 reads CASSPMTGELNHGYTF. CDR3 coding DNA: TGTGCCAGCTCACCAATGACAGGGGAGCTTAACCATGGCTACACCTTC.